The rows below give T cell receptor beta chains drawn from one sample of a study of T-cell reconstitution after alpha-beta-depleted transplantation in children. TCRdb fed the PCR reads into MiXCR, producing one record per CDR3 protein. The table has about 480,000 distinct CDR3 sequences, around 13% seen once; the top ten hold around 5.8%. The sequenced sample was PBMCs from the stem cell graft donor, obtained from the stem cell graft. These receptor sequences come from a human donor who donated a stem cell graft to a child with combined immunodeficiency. Each CDR3 is given with its conserved first and last residue. D genes are given only for firm matches. Not all rows give a size; the values are once, few, many and, for expanded clones, a class.

j_call d_call v_call clone_size cdr3_nt cdr3_aa
TRBJ2-7 TRBD2 TRBV7-2 - TGTGCCAGCAGCGCCCGAGTGGCGGGGGGGCCCTACGAGCAGTACTTC CASSARVAGGPYEQYF
TRBJ2-3 TRBD2 TRBV10-3 few TGTGCCACCATAGCGGGAGGGCCTGTAGCAGATACGCAGTATTTT CATIAGGPVADTQYF
TRBJ1-4 TRBD1 TRBV12-3/TRBV12-4 - TGTGCCAGCAGTTCCAGGGGGATTAATGAAAAACTGTTTTTT CASSSRGINEKLFF
TRBJ2-7 TRBD2 TRBV29-1 - TGCAGCGTTGATTCTAGCGGATCCTCCTACGAGCAGTACTTC CSVDSSGSSYEQYF
TRBJ2-2 TRBD2 TRBV4-1 few TGCGCCAGCAGCCAAGATACGGACTGGACTAGCGAAAACACCGGGGAGCTGTTTTTT CASSQDTDWTSENTGELFF
TRBJ2-7 TRBD1 TRBV4-2 - TGTGCCATCAGCCCCACCGACAGGGATTGGCCCTACGAGCAGTACTTC CAISPTDRDWPYEQYF
TRBJ1-1 - TRBV6-1 few TGTGCCAGCAGTAAACGACACCAGAACACTGAAGCTTTCTTT CASSKRHQNTEAFF
TRBJ2-5 TRBD2 TRBV7-6 few TGTGCCAGCAGCTCACTTTTCACTAGCGCTCAAGAGACCCAGTACTTC CASSSLFTSAQETQYF
TRBJ2-1 - TRBV6-2/TRBV6-3 few TGTGCCAGCAGTTACTCTAGGGTTCGCTCTACTAACAATGAGCAGTTCTTC CASSYSRVRSTNNEQFF
TRBJ2-2 - TRBV7-2 many TGTGCCAGCAGCCCCCCGAAGAGTACCGGGGAGCTGTTTTTT CASSPPKSTGELFF
TRBJ2-1 - TRBV30 many TGTGCCTTGTCCGCCGTAACTGAGCAGTTCTTC CALSAVTEQFF
TRBJ2-3 - TRBV12-3/TRBV12-4 many TGTGCCAGCAGCCTCAAAGTAGGGATTGGGGATACGCAGTATTTT CASSLKVGIGDTQYF
TRBJ1-2 - TRBV7-2 few TGTGCCAGCAGCCCCCGGGGGGCAGACTATGGCTACACCTTC CASSPRGADYGYTF
TRBJ2-5 - TRBV5-1 few TGCGCCAGCAGCTTGGATCGATCCCCGCAAGAGACCCAGTACTTC CASSLDRSPQETQYF
TRBJ2-1 TRBD2 TRBV15 - TGTGCCACCGAAGGACTAGCGGGGGACCGCCCCCTCAGTGAGCAGTTCTTC CATEGLAGDRPLSEQFF
TRBJ1-5 TRBD1 TRBV4-2 - TGTGCCAGCAGCCCTGAGACAGGGGATAGCAATCAGCCCCAGCATTTT CASSPETGDSNQPQHF
TRBJ2-2 - TRBV7-2 - TGTGCCAGCGCCGTCGGGGTGGGACTCACCGGGGAGCTGTTTTTT CASAVGVGLTGELFF
TRBJ2-2 - TRBV28 many TGTGCCAGCACCAAACGGGCTAGCTCGCACACCGGGGAGCTGTTTTTT CASTKRASSHTGELFF
TRBJ2-7 TRBD1 TRBV20-1 - TGCAGTGCATACTCCGGGACAGGGAAGGACGAGCAGTACTTC CSAYSGTGKDEQYF
TRBJ1-2 - TRBV20-1 few TGCAGTGCTAGAGATCAGAGAAACTATGGCTACACCTTC CSARDQRNYGYTF
TRBJ1-4 - TRBV27 - TGTGCCAGCAGCCCAGAAGCAGACGGCCAGAATGAAAAACTGTTTTTT CASSPEADGQNEKLFF
TRBJ2-3 - TRBV20-1 many TGCAGTGCTAGAGATGCGGGCGGGGCTGGGGATACGCAGTATTTT CSARDAGGAGDTQYF
TRBJ2-7 TRBD1 TRBV27 - TGTGCCAGCAGCATCCGGGACAGGGGTTACGAGCAGTACTTC CASSIRDRGYEQYF
TRBJ2-3 TRBD1 TRBV9 - TGTGCCAGCAGCTCCAGACAGGGAAATCCAGATACGCAGTATTTT CASSSRQGNPDTQYF
TRBJ2-1 - TRBV6-2/TRBV6-3 many TGTGCCAGCAGTTACACGGGCTGGGGGCTGAACAATGAGCAGTTCTTC CASSYTGWGLNNEQFF
TRBJ2-7 - TRBV6-2/TRBV6-3 few TGTGCCAGCAGAGACCACACACGGGACTCCTACGAGCAGTACTTC CASRDHTRDSYEQYF
TRBJ2-1 - TRBV7-2 many TGTGCCAGCAGCCGGGACTTAGGTGGGTCCTACAATGAGCAGTTCTTC CASSRDLGGSYNEQFF
TRBJ2-5 TRBD1 TRBV5-1 few TGCGCCAGCAGCTTCAACCAGGGGGCCCGAGAGACCCAGTACTTC CASSFNQGARETQYF
TRBJ1-3 - TRBV7-6 few TGTGCAACCAGAAGGGAGGGTGGAAACACCATATATTTT CATRREGGNTIYF
TRBJ2-3 - TRBV6-2/TRBV6-3 - TGTGCCAGCAGCCAACTAGTGCGTGCAGATACGCAGTATTTT CASSQLVRADTQYF
TRBJ2-1 TRBD2 TRBV5-1 many TGCGCCAGCAGGCTGTACAGCGGGAGTTCAAATGAGCAGTTCTTC CASRLYSGSSNEQFF
TRBJ2-6 TRBD1 TRBV5-8 - TGTGCCAGCAGCTTGGACAGGGGAGTAGGGGCCAACGTCCTGACTTTC CASSLDRGVGANVLTF
TRBJ2-2 TRBD1 TRBV7-9 many TGTGCCAGCAGCTTAGGGGACAGGCAGCCTACGAACACCGGGGAGCTGTTTTTT CASSLGDRQPTNTGELFF
TRBJ1-6 TRBD1 TRBV7-2 - TGTGCCAGCAGCTTTACTTCCGGGACAGGGGGATCACCCCTCCACTTT CASSFTSGTGGSPLHF
TRBJ2-5 TRBD1 TRBV29-1 many TGCAGCGTACACAGGGGGCAGCGGGAGACCCAGTACTTC CSVHRGQRETQYF
TRBJ1-1 - TRBV7-9 many TGTGCCAGCAGCTTAGCGATGGATATTGTTGAAGCTTTCTTT CASSLAMDIVEAFF
TRBJ2-5 - TRBV6-5 - TGTGCCAGCAGGACTACTAGAATTCGGTGGGAGACCCAGTACTTC CASRTTRIRWETQYF
TRBJ2-1 TRBD2 TRBV19 - TGTGCCAGTAGTATTTTGGCGGGAGAAAACAATGAGCAGTTCTTC CASSILAGENNEQFF
TRBJ2-7 TRBD2 TRBV6-5 - TGTGCCAGCAGTTGGCTAGCGGCCACCTCCTACGAGCAGTACTTC CASSWLAATSYEQYF
TRBJ1-2 - TRBV5-1 few TGCGCCAGCAGCTTCGAGCAGGGAAAGCATGGCTACACCTTC CASSFEQGKHGYTF
TRBJ2-1 TRBD2 TRBV5-1 few TGCGCCAGCACCGTTAGCGGGGGGGCCGCATACAATGAGCAGTTCTTC CASTVSGGAAYNEQFF